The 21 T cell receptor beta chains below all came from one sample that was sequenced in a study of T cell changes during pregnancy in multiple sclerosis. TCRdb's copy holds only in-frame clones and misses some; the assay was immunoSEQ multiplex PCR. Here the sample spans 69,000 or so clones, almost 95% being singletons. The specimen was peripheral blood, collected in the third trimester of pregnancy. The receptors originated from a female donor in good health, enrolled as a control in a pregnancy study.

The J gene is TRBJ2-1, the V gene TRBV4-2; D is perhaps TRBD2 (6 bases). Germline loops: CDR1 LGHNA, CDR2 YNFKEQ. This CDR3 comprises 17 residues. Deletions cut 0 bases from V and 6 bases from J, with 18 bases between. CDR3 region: CASSQDGTGTGFNEQFF. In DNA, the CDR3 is TGTGCCAGCAGCCAAGATGGGACCGGGACTGGCTTCAATGAGCAGTTCTTC.

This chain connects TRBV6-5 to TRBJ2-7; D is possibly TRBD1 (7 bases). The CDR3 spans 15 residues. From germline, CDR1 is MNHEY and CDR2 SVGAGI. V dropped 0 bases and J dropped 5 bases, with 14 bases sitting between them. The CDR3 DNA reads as TGTGCCAGCAGTTACTCGAAACAGGGGAGGCACGAGCAGTACTTC. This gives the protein CASSYSKQGRHEQYF.

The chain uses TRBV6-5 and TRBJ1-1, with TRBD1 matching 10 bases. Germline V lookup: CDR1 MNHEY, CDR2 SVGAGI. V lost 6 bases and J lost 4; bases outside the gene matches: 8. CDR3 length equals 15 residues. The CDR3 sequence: CASSQTGGGGTEAFF. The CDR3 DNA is TGTGCCAGCAGCCAGACAGGGGGCGGTGGCACTGAAGCTTTCTTT.

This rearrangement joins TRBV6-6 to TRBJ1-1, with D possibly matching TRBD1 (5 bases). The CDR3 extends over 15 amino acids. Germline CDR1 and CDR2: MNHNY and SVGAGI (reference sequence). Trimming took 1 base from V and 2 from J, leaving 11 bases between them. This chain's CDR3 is CASSYWGRANTEAFF. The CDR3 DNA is TGTGCCAGCAGTTACTGGGGGAGGGCTAACACTGAAGCTTTCTTT.

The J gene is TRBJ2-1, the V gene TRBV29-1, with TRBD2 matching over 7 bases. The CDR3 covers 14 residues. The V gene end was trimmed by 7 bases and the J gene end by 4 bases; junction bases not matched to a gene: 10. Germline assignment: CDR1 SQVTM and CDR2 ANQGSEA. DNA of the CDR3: TGCAGCGCCACACCTCCAGCGGGGTACAATGAGCAGTTCTTC. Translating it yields CSATPPAGYNEQFF.

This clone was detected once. This CDR3 reads CASSLWGQGGETQYF. The CDR3 DNA reads TGCGCCAGCAGCTTATGGGGACAGGGGGGAGAGACCCAGTACTTC. This rearrangement joins TRBV5-1 to TRBJ2-5; TRBD1 agrees at 11 bases. Germline values: CDR1 SGHRS, CDR2 YFSETQ. The CDR3 consists of 15 residues. Germline trimming cut 2 bases from V and 4 bases from J; bases unmatched to any gene: 4.

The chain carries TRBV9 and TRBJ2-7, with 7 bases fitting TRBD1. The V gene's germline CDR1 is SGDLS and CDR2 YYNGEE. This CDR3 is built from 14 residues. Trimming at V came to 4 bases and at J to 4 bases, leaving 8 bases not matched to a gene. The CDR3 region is CASSKGQFFYEQYF. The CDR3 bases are TGTGCCAGCAGCAAGGGACAGTTTTTTTACGAGCAGTACTTC.

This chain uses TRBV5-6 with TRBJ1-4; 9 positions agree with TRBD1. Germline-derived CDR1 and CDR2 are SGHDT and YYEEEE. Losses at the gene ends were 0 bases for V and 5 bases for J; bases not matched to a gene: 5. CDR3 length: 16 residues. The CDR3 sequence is CASSLGGQGENEKLFF. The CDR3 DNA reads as TGTGCCAGCAGCTTGGGGGGACAGGGTGAAAATGAAAAACTGTTTTTT.

The CDR3 DNA sequence: TGTGCCACCAGGACAGGGGGCATAGATACGCAGTATTTT. It is translated as CATRTGGIDTQYF. The V gene is TRBV28, the J gene TRBJ2-3; 11 positions agree with TRBD1. Germline CDR1 MDHEN, CDR2 SYDVKM. The CDR3 extends over 13 amino acids. With V trimmed by 10 bases and J by 5 bases, 5 bases remained unmatched.

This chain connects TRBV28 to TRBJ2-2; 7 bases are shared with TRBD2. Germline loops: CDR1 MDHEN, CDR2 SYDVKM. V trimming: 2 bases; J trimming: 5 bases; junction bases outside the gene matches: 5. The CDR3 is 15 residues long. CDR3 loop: CASSLGLAETGELFF. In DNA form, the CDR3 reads TGTGCCAGCAGTTTAGGCCTAGCGGAAACCGGGGAGCTGTTTTTT.

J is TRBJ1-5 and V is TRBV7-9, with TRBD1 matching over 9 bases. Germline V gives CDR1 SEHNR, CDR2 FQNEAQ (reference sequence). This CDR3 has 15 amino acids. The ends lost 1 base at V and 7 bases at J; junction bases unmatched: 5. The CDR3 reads CASSLGTGDEQPQHF. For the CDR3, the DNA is TGTGCCAGCAGCTTAGGGACAGGGGATGAACAGCCCCAGCATTTT.

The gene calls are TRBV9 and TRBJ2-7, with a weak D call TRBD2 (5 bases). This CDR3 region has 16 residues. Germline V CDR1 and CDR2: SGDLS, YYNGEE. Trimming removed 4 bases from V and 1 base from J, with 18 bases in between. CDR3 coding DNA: TGTGCCAGCAGCCATAATCACGACGGACTGTCCTACGAGCAGTACTTC. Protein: CASSHNHDGLSYEQYF.

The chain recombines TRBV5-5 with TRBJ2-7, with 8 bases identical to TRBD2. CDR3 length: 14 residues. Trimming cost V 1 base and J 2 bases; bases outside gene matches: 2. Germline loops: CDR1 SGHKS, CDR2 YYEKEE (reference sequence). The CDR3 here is CASSLTGGAYEQYF. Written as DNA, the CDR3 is TGTGCCAGCAGCTTGACCGGGGGGGCCTACGAGCAGTACTTC.

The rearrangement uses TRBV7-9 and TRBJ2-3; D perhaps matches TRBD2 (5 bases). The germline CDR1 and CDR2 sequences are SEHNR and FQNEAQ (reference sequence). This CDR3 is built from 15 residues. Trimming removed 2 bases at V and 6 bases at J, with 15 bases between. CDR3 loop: CASSLIQNSGDTQYF. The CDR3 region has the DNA TGTGCCAGCAGCTTAATACAGAATTCGGGGGATACGCAGTATTTT.

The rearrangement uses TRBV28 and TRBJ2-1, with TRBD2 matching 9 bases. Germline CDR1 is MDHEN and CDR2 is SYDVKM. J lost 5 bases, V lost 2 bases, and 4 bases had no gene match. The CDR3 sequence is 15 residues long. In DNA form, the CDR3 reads TGTGCCAGCAGTTTAGTGACTAGCGGCCACAATGAGCAGTTCTTC. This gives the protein CASSLVTSGHNEQFF.

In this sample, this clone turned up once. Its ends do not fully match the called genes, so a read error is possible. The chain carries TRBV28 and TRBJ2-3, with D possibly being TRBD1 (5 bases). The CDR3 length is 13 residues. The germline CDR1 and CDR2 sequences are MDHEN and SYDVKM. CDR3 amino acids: CASSWTLADTQYF. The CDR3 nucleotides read TGTGCCAGCAGCTGGACATTGGCAGATACGCAATATTTT.

Written as DNA, the CDR3 is TGTGCCAGCAGTCCCACGCGGAACACAGATACGCAGTATTTT. It codes for CASSPTRNTDTQYF. The chain combines TRBV27 with TRBJ2-3; D not resolved. The CDR3 spans 14 residues. Trimming pared 5 bases from V and 2 bases from J, leaving 11 bases between. Germline-derived CDR1 and CDR2 are MNHEY and SMNVEV (reference sequence).

This chain's CDR3 is CASSQTGGTGELFF. DNA of the CDR3: TGTGCCAGCTCACAGACAGGGGGCACCGGGGAGCTGTTTTTT. The genes are TRBV18 and TRBJ2-2; 9 bases line up with TRBD1. The germline CDR1 and CDR2 sequences are KGHSH and LQKENI. V lost 4 bases to trimming and J lost 4 bases; unmatched junction nucleotides: 1. This CDR3 has 14 amino acids.

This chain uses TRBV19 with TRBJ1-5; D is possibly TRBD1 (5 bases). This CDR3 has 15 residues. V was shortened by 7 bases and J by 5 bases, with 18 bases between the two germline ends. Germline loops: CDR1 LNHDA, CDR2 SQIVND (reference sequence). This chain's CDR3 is CASTTSGTYYQPQHF. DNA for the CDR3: TGTGCCAGTACTACTTCCGGGACTTACTATCAGCCCCAGCATTTT.

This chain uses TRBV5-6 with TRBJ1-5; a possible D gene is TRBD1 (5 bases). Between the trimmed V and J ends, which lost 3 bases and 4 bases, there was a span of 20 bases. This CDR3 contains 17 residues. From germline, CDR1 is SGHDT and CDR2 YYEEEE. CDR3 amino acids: CASSSLRGGKGNQPQHF. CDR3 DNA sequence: TGTGCCAGCAGCTCCCTCCGGGGGGGAAAAGGTAATCAGCCCCAGCATTTT.

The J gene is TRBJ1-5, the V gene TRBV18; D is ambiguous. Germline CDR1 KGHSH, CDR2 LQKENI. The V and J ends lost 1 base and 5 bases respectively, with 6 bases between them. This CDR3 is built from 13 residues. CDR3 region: CASSPLLDQPQHF. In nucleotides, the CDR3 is TGTGCCAGCTCACCACTTTTAGATCAGCCCCAGCATTTT.